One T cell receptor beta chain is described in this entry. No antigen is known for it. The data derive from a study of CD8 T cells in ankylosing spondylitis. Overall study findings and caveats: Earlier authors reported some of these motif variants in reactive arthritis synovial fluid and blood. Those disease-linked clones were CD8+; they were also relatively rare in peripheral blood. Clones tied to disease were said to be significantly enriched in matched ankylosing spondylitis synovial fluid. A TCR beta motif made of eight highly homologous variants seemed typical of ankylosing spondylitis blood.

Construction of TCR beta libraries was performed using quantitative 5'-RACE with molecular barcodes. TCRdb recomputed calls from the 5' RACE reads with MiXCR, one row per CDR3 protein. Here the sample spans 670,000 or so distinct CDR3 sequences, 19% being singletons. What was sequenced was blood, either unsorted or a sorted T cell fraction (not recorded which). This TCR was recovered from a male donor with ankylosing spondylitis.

This CDR3 reads CASSQASSWGLLGNTIYF. The DNA for the CDR3 is TGCGCCAGCAGCCAAGCCTCATCTTGGGGCCTTCTAGGAAACACCATATATTTT. The chain combines TRBV4-1 with TRBJ1-3; D might be TRBD1 (5 bases). This CDR3 has 18 amino acids. Trimming pared 1 base from V and 4 bases from J, leaving 20 bases between. CDR1 is MGHRA, CDR2 YSYEKL, per germline.